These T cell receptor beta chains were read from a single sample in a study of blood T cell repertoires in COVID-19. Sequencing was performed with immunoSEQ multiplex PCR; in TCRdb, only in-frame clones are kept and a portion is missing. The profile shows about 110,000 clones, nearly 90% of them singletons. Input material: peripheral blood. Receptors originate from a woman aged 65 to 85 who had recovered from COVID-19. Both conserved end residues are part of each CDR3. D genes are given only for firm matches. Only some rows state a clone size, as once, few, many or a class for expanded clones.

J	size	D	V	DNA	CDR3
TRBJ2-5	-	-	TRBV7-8	TGTGCCAGCAGCTTACTCCGGCAGGAAGGAGAGACCCAGTACTTC	CASSLLRQEGETQYF
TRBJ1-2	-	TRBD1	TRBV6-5	TGTGCCAGCAGTTACTGGGCAGGGGGGTATGGCTACACCTTC	CASSYWAGGYGYTF
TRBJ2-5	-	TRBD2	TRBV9	TGTGCCAGCAGCGTAGGGCTAGCGGGGGGCCAAGAGACCCAGTACTTC	CASSVGLAGGQETQYF
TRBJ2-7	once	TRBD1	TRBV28	TGTGCCAGCAGACCCCAGGGGGTCCGCTACGAGCAGTACTTC	CASRPQGVRYEQYF
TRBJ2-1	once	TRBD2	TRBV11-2	TGTGCCAGCAGCTTTCTCGCGGGAGAGGGCCATGAGCAGTTCTTC	CASSFLAGEGHEQFF
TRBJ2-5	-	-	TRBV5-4	TGTGCCAGCAGCTTGTCGGGAAATAAGCGAGAGACCCAGTACTTC	CASSLSGNKRETQYF
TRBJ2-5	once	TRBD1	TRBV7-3	TGTGCCAGCAGCCCGACAGGGGGTGGGGAGACCCAGTACTTC	CASSPTGGGETQYF
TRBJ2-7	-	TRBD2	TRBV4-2	TGTGCCAGCAGCCAGGGACTAGCGGGAGCCTACGAGCAGTACTTC	CASSQGLAGAYEQYF
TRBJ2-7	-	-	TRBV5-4	TGTGCCAGCAGCTCTGGGGGAAGGGGGTTCTACTACGAGCAGTACTTC	CASSSGGRGFYYEQYF
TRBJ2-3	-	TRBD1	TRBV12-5	TGTGCTAGTGGTTTGGGATTGACAGGGAGCACAGATACGCAGTATTTT	CASGLGLTGSTDTQYF
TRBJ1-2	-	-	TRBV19	TGTGCCAGCCGCCGACAGCAGGTCAAGGGCTACACCTTC	CASRRQQVKGYTF
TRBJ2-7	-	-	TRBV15	TGTGCCACCAGCAGAAACAGGGCAGGGTACGAGCAGTACTTC	CATSRNRAGYEQYF
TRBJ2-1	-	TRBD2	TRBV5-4	TGTGCCAGCAGCTTTGGGCTAGCGGCCTACAATGAGCAGTTCTTC	CASSFGLAAYNEQFF
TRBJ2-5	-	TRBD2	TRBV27	TGTGCCAGCAGTTTCCGGACTAGCGGGAGTGAGACCCAGTACTTC	CASSFRTSGSETQYF
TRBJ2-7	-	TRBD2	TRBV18	TGTGCCAGCTCACCGGCTAGCGGGAGGTTCGCCTACGAGCAGTACTTC	CASSPASGRFAYEQYF
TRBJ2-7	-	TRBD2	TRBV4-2	TGTGCCAGCAGCCCCATCGGGAGGAGTGGTAGCGGCGGCGAGCAGTACTTC	CASSPIGRSGSGGEQYF
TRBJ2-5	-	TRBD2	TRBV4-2	TGTGCCAGCAGCCAAGATCTAGCGGGATACCAAGAGACCCAGTACTTC	CASSQDLAGYQETQYF
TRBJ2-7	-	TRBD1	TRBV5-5	TGTGCCAGCAGCCCCGAGGGACAGGCCTCCTCCTACGAGCAGTACTTC	CASSPEGQASSYEQYF
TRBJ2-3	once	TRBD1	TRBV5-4	TGTGCCAGCAGCCGGGACAGATACACAGATACGCAGTATTTT	CASSRDRYTDTQYF
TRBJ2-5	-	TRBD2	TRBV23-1	TGCGCCACCCAAAAGACAGTCACGGCGAGGACTAGCGGGATAGTACAAGAGACCCAGTACTTC	CATQKTVTARTSGIVQETQYF